This TCR beta chain stems from a study of shared clonotypes between healthy human individuals (dated by TCRdb to the early 2020s). In terms of the full investigation: The cohort comprised a couple of women and a few men aged 18 to 49 years. For each donor, three plates each were used for CD4 naive and CD4 memory, two plates were used for CD8 naive, and one plate was used for CD8 memory. The study deeply sequenced blood TCR repertoires of roughly five healthy adults to estimate repertoire size and the extent of clonotype sharing between individuals. To increase sequencing depth and limit assay-specific biases, different laboratories used diverse techniques to prepare libraries and sequence TCR repertoires. Each donor's leukapheresis produced roughly between roughly 0.9 and 9 billion PBMCs.

Using the deep immunoSEQ assay, multiplex PCR amplified TCR CDR3 regions from genomic DNA. Genomic DNA extracted from each cell subset was distributed evenly over all wells of several immunoSEQ 96-well plates, and each plate served as one replicate. Each replicate PCR for sorted subsets received roughly 0.2 ug genomic DNA, equal to some 32,000 T cell genomes. Purified libraries were measured with a Qubit 3.0 fluorometer, size-checked on a Bioanalyzer 2100, and measured again with the KAPA Library Quantification kit. Every immunoSEQ 96-well plate was sequenced on a dedicated single-read 150-cycle Illumina NextSeq 550 flow cell. In the authors' own workflow: The immunoSEQ output contained only junctional sequences without quality scores, so filtering could not match that applied to full-length reads. To assign V/J genes and CDR3, sequences were annotated using PyIR, a Python wrapper for IgBLAST v1.9, with IMGT germline references. Reads were filtered out if the reads had weak V/J assignments (E-value above 1e-6), no CDR3, stop codons, out-of-frame junctions, or ambiguous translated residues. V3J clonotypes were defined by identical inferred V gene, J gene, and CDR3 amino acid sequence. The percentage overlap between two repertoires was calculated by dividing the number of shared unique clonotypes by the size of the smaller repertoire. RTK rarefaction, the Chao1 estimator, and Recon v2.1 estimates of unobserved clonotypes were used to assess repertoire richness. Generation probabilities for all TCRbeta clonotypes obtained by the gDNA method from four donors were computed using OLGA. What TCRdb holds here is the immuneACCESS table cut down to in-frame rearrangements. Part of the clones is not present; checked against another copy, under half of the missing clones reflect an unresolved V gene, and the others are unexplained. The V and J calls and clone size were taken over from that table, and D and trimming were inferred from the DNA. The sample contains a few million clones, 85% to 95% of them found a single time. Around 1.7% of the sample rests with the top ten.

Looking up the germline V gene yields CDR1 SQVTM and CDR2 ANQGSEA. The CDR3, cysteine through phenylalanine, is 15 amino acids long. Only the CDR3 DNA stays, 45 bases, in frame from base 1. Trimming takes 5 bases off V and 1 base off J; junction bases not matched to a gene: 7. Study-wide conclusions, independent of this receptor: Clonotypes shared by all four sorted-subset donors showed higher generation probabilities than non-shared clonotypes. Even with the large sequencing depth, rarefaction of the sorted-subset datasets indicated that sequencing was incomplete. Naive subsets generally had larger estimated clonotype richness than memory subsets did. Across a few donors, about 5.2% of naive CD4, 3% to 4% of naive CD8, around 2.1% of memory CD4, and approximately 0.4% of memory CD8 clonotypes were shared. Pairwise subsampling indicated that sequencing depth was expected to affect the degree of clonotype sharing among donors. Because the study included a small number of donors, the genetic and exposure-history diversity represented was limited. Sampling was limited to blood, and TCR repertoires in tissue likely differ from TCR repertoires in blood.

Comments on this clone: The antigen it binds to is not known. Base qualities are not provided; no much larger clone lies one nucleotide away.

CD8 naive samples were obtained by positive selection for CCR7 among CD45RO-negative cells, yielding a CD45RA+CCR7+ population from which TemRA cells were excluded. Healthy HIV-negative adults with no recently reported acute infections or vaccinations were included as donors. Only Caucasian adults living in Nashville, Tennessee, USA were represented among the donors. Blood was obtained by leukapheresis, after which PBMCs were separated by Ficoll-Histopaque density gradient centrifugation and cryopreserved in liquid nitrogen vapor phase. Analytical flow cytometry was used to check the purity and quantity of every magnetically sorted T cell population. Each sorted fraction had its genomic DNA isolated and then quantified by UV absorbance on a Nanodrop 2000c.

This sequence was found in a man between 18 and 29 years old in good health. Some clones in this sample may be carry-over from other donors' samples. The V and J segments used are TRBV29-1 and TRBJ1-1; 10 middle bases align to TRBD1. The sequenced sample consisted of naive CD8+ T cells from PBMCs. The meaning of the sample's cell subset or site label: CD45RA+CCR7+. The DNA is TGCAGCGTTCTCCGGGACAGGGGCGCGAACACTGAAGCTTTCTTT. Translated, it gives CSVLRDRGANTEAFF.